The following is a T cell receptor beta chain sequence with its context. Its antigen has not been determined. One base away there is no much larger clone; base qualities are not given. Whole blood was collected in K2EDTA tubes by collaborating institutions according to the institutions' own protocols. Collaborator samples were shipped for TCRbeta analysis as frozen whole blood, isolated PBMCs, or DNA extracted from either sample type. From the cysteine through the phenylalanine, the CDR3 covers 17 amino acids. Of the read, only the CDR3 DNA is kept; its 51 bases are in frame from base 1. V has 0 bases trimmed and J has 6 bases trimmed; junction bases matching no gene number 10. CDR1 and CDR2, looked up from the germline V gene (reference sequence), are LGHDT and YNNKEL. TCRbeta CDR3 regions were amplified from genomic DNA using the immunoSEQ Assay, a bias-controlled multiplex PCR. Per the source publication's procedure: The number of nucleated cells in each sample was estimated by amplification of reference gene primers within the assay. To quantify the absolute abundance of each unique TCRbeta CDR3 rearrangement, sequence reads were collapsed and filtered. Productive Simpson clonality was computed per sample as the square root of Simpson's diversity index over productive rearrangements. The table comes from immuneACCESS by way of TCRdb, which keeps in-frame sequences with V and J called. Part of the clones is missing from these tables; in studies checked, under half for an unresolved V gene and the rest for unknown reasons. V and J calls and clone size are given by that table; D and trimming were obtained from the DNA. Counted in this sample were about 150,000 clones; approximately 91% of them appeared once. The top ten hold 2% to 3% of the sample.

These data come from a study of blood T cell repertoires in COVID-19 (dated by TCRdb to the early 2020s). With respect to the entire study: Samples from collaborators originated in the United States, Italy and Spain and spanned both the acute and convalescent phases of COVID-19. The prospective study material was composed of cDNA or gDNA derived from T cells, B-cell-depleted T cells, or PBMCs. The dataset comprised deeply sampled blood TCRbeta repertoires from subjects exposed to, actively infected with, or recovered from COVID-19. A freely available public database, intended as a resource for researchers studying the immune response to SARS-CoV-2, is where the repertoires were released. The samples were drawn from the first 160 participants of the ongoing ImmuneRACE study and from roughly 1,300 subjects provided by 6 global collaborators. A de-identified subject ID, COVID-19 status, age in years and sex were almost always included in the sample metadata. HLA class I and class II types, where available, came from metadata supplied by the sample provider rather than from assay-based typing.

Points the paper makes about the study in general: The amount of clinical and demographic metadata varied by source and participant and was provided uncurated.

The rearrangement joined TRBV3-1 (or the pseudogene TRBV3-2) to TRBJ2-2; 7 bases in between match TRBD2. This clonotype originated in a woman aged 70-85 years with acute or convalescent COVID-19. The material sequenced was peripheral blood. The CDR3 amino acid sequence is: CASSQDRVAGRAGELFF. The sequenced DNA: TGTGCCAGCAGCCAAGATCGGGTAGCGGGTCGGGCCGGGGAGCTGTTTTTT.